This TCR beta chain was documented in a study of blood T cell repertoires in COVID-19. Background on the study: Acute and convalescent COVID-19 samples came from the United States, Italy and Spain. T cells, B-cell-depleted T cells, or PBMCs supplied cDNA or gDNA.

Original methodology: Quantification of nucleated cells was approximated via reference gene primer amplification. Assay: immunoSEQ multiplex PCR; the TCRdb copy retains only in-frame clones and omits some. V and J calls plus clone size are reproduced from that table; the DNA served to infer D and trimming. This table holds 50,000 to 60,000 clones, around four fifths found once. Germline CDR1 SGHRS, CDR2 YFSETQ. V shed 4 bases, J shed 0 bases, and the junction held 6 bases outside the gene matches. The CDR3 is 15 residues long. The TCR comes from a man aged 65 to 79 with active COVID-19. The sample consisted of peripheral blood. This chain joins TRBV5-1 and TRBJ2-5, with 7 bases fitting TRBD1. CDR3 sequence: CASSRDSPYQETQYF. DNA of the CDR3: TGCGCCAGCAGCCGGGACAGCCCGTACCAAGAGACCCAGTACTTC.